One sample yielded the 29 T cell receptor beta chains listed below, sequenced in a study of T-cell memory formation after mild COVID-19. TCRdb re-analysed the 5' RACE reads in MiXCR, keeping a single row per CDR3 protein. Of some 300,000 distinct CDR3 sequences listed, just under 20% are singletons. The specimen sequenced was PBMCs or a T cell subset sorted from them (not recorded which). Receptor source: a man aged 18 to 35 who had mild COVID-19 (a few samples of this study predate the infection). Cell type and time point are not known.

V and J are TRBV6-6 and TRBJ2-3, with unresolved D. This CDR3 spans 13 amino acids. Germline V gene data show CDR1 as MNHNY and CDR2 as SVGAGI (reference sequence). V gave up 5 bases and J gave up 4 bases, with 10 bases separating them. CDR3 DNA sequence: TGTGCCAGCAGTACTTTAGACTCAGATACGCAGTATTTT. Encoded protein: CASSTLDSDTQYF.

This chain joins TRBV7-2 and TRBJ2-5; possible D gene TRBD2, 5 bases. This CDR3 is built from 15 residues. Germline V gene data show CDR1 as SGHTA and CDR2 as FQGNSA. The V end was cut by 2 bases, the J end by 3 bases, with 13 bases between. The CDR3 reads CASSLNRGPEETQYF. The CDR3 DNA is TGTGCCAGCAGCTTAAATCGCGGGCCGGAAGAGACCCAGTACTTC.

V gene TRBV14 combines with J gene TRBJ2-4, with D unresolved. Germline assignment: CDR1 SGHDN and CDR2 FVKESK. The CDR3 spans 17 residues. V lost 1 base and J lost 7, with 20 bases in between. The DNA of the CDR3 is TGTGCCAGCAGCCAAGGACCCTGGGGATTGTTCAGGAACATTCAGTACTTC. Translated, it gives CASSQGPWGLFRNIQYF.

This sequence joins TRBV5-1 and TRBJ2-2; a possible D gene is TRBD1 (6 bases). From germline, CDR1 is SGHRS and CDR2 YFSETQ. The V gene lost 4 bases and the J gene lost 1 base, with 14 bases spanning the gap. The CDR3 is made up of 16 amino acids. This CDR3 reads CASSHTGLLNTGELFF. The CDR3 nucleotides are TGCGCCAGCAGCCACACAGGGCTCTTGAACACCGGGGAGCTGTTTTTT.

The genes are TRBV20-1 and TRBJ2-7; TRBD1 matches 8 bases. CDR1 is DFQATT, CDR2 SNEGSKA, per germline (reference sequence). The V gene end was trimmed by 5 bases and the J gene end by 9 bases; junction bases not matched to a gene: 15. The CDR3 has 14 residues. The CDR3 DNA is TGCAGTGCTGGGGCCGACAGGGGATCTTTATGGCAGTACTTC. Translating it yields CSAGADRGSLWQYF.

The chain uses TRBV11-2 and TRBJ1-1; tentatively, D is TRBD1 (5 bases). This CDR3 has 14 amino acids. Trimming took off 5 bases at V and 1 base at J, with 11 bases between the two ends. The V gene's germline CDR1 is SGHAT and CDR2 FQNNGV. CDR3 loop: CASSPRAWNTEAFF. The CDR3 DNA is TGTGCCAGCAGCCCCAGGGCTTGGAACACTGAAGCTTTCTTT.

The chain combines TRBV12-3 or TRBV12-4 with TRBJ2-6; TRBD1 matches at 7 bases. Germline trimming cut 5 bases from V and 4 bases from J; bases unmatched to any gene: 11. CDR3 size: 17 residues. CDR3 amino acids: CASSRSDRVAGANVLTF. Here the CDR3 DNA reads TGTGCCAGCAGTCGTTCCGACAGGGTGGCCGGGGCCAACGTCCTGACTTTC.

This clonotype was seen a handful of times. The V call is TRBV27, the J call TRBJ1-1, with D maybe TRBD1 (6 bases). Per germline, CDR1 MNHEY and CDR2 SMNVEV (reference sequence). Deletions cut 1 base from V and 6 bases from J, with 12 bases between. This CDR3 has 14 residues. In nucleotides, the CDR3 is TGTGCCAGCAGTTTATTGGGGGCGCAGGCTGAAGCTTTCTTT. Translated, it gives CASSLLGAQAEAFF.

This clonotype has more than one count but fewer than ten. V is TRBV29-1 and J is TRBJ1-5; no definite D call. Germline lookup yields CDR1 SQVTM and CDR2 ANQGSEA. Trimming cost V 4 bases and J 6 bases, with 13 bases left between them. CDR3 length: 13 residues. The DNA of the CDR3 is TGCAGCGTTGTCGACGTCGGCGGTCAGCCCCAGCATTTT. Its protein is CSVVDVGGQPQHF.

The chain carries TRBV5-4 and TRBJ2-1, with 9 positions matching TRBD1. Germline V gene lookup returns CDR1 SGHNT and CDR2 YYREEE (reference sequence). Trimming removed 4 bases from V and 0 bases from J; junction bases left unmatched: 5. The CDR3 spans 16 residues. CDR3: CASSRPTGGSYNEQFF. In nucleotides, the CDR3 is TGTGCCAGCAGCCGACCGACAGGGGGCTCCTACAATGAGCAGTTCTTC. The whole variable domain, filled in from reference TRBV5-4 and TRBJ2-1, reads ETGVTQSPTHLIKTRGQQVTLRCSSQSGHNTVSWYQQALGQGPQFIFQYYREEENGRGNFPPRFSGLQFPNYSSELNVNALELDDSALYLCASSRPTGGSYNEQFFGPGTRLTVL.

The gene calls are TRBV7-2 and TRBJ1-4; D possibly corresponds to TRBD1 (6 bases). The CDR3 totals 14 residues. Deletions cut 3 bases from V and 8 bases from J, with 13 bases between. Looked up from germline, CDR1 is SGHTA and CDR2 is FQGNSA. The CDR3 nucleotides are TGTGCCAGCAGCTTCCGGGACATCGGCGAAAAACTGTTTTTT. Protein: CASSFRDIGEKLFF.

This rearrangement joins TRBV20-1 to TRBJ2-3; unclear D gene. Trimming left V 5 bases short and J 1 base short, with 10 bases between. Germline assignment: CDR1 DFQATT and CDR2 SNEGSKA (reference sequence). CDR3 length: 13 residues. As DNA, the CDR3 is TGCAGTGCTCTGGGGATGGGCACAGATACGCAGTATTTT. Its translation: CSALGMGTDTQYF.

The rearrangement links TRBV12-3 or TRBV12-4 to TRBJ2-5, with D unclear. V was shortened by 6 bases and J by 2 bases, with 13 bases between the two germline ends. CDR3 size: 14 residues. The CDR3 reads CASSRLEIQETQYF. DNA of the CDR3: TGTGCCAGCAGCCGTTTGGAGATACAAGAGACCCAGTACTTC.

The V gene is TRBV27, the J gene TRBJ2-7; D is unclear. CDR3 length equals 14 residues. Germline values: CDR1 MNHEY, CDR2 SMNVEV (reference sequence). V lost 5 bases and J lost 4, with 15 bases in between. The CDR3 reads CASSRDPSPYEQYF. The CDR3 DNA reads as TGTGCCAGCAGTCGCGACCCTAGTCCGTACGAGCAGTACTTC.

Many counts were recorded for this clonotype. The V and J genes are TRBV12-3 or TRBV12-4 and TRBJ1-2; D is possibly TRBD1 (5 bases). The germline V and J ends were trimmed by 5 bases and 6 bases, with 13 bases remaining between them. CDR3 length equals 13 residues. CDR3 sequence: CASSPGGGHGYTF. Written as DNA, the CDR3 is TGTGCCAGCAGTCCTGGGGGTGGGCATGGCTACACCTTC.

V usage is TRBV7-8 and J usage is TRBJ2-7, with TRBD2 matching over 7 bases. CDR1 and CDR2 from the germline V gene are SGHVS and FQNEAQ. The V gene end was trimmed by 6 bases and the J gene end by 2 bases; junction bases not matched to a gene: 16. This CDR3 is 17 amino acids long. CDR3 sequence: CASSRGSSGTTAYEQYV. CDR3 coding DNA: TGTGCCAGCAGTCGTGGCTCGTCCGGGACTACAGCCTACGAGCAGTACGTC.

V usage is TRBV7-6 and J usage is TRBJ2-3; D remains ambiguous. The CDR3 runs 13 residues. Trimming left V 3 bases short and J 6 bases short, with 10 bases between. Germline V lookup: CDR1 SGHVS, CDR2 FNYEAQ. The CDR3 is CASSFLELDTQYF. The CDR3 DNA is TGTGCCAGCAGCTTCTTAGAACTGGATACGCAGTATTTT.

This sequence joins TRBV20-1 and TRBJ1-2; perhaps TRBD1 as D (5 bases). Germline V CDR1 and CDR2: DFQATT, SNEGSKA (reference sequence). The germline V and J ends were trimmed by 4 bases and 0 bases, with 9 bases remaining between them. This CDR3 spans 13 amino acids. Here the CDR3 reads CSATGGANYGYTF. The DNA of the CDR3 is TGCAGTGCTACGGGGGGGGCTAACTATGGCTACACCTTC.

DNA for the CDR3: TGTGCCAGCAGTTTAGGGGCAGGGCAGTACGAGCAGTACTTC. It translates to CASSLGAGQYEQYF. This chain connects TRBV12-3 or TRBV12-4 to TRBJ2-7, with D perhaps matching TRBD1 (5 bases). This CDR3 spans 14 amino acids. V was clipped by 1 base and J by 4 bases, with 11 bases between them.

This chain uses TRBV29-1 with TRBJ1-1; 10 bases are shared with TRBD1. This CDR3 spans 13 amino acids. The germline V gene encodes CDR1 SQVTM and CDR2 ANQGSEA. Germline trimming cut 8 bases from V and 6 bases from J; bases unmatched to any gene: 9. The CDR3 here is CSFATGGRSEAFF. The CDR3 DNA is TGCAGCTTCGCGACAGGGGGCCGGTCTGAAGCTTTCTTT.

The gene calls are TRBV6-5 and TRBJ1-2; D gene ambiguous. Germline V gene lookup returns CDR1 MNHEY and CDR2 SVGAGI. The CDR3 covers 12 residues. The germline V and J ends were trimmed by 6 bases and 3 bases, with 8 bases remaining between them. The CDR3, as DNA: TGTGCCAGCAGAGGGTTTGACTATGGCTACACCTTC. This sequence encodes CASRGFDYGYTF.

The rearrangement links TRBV15 to TRBJ2-1; 10 bases are a match to TRBD2. The CDR3 covers 16 residues. V lost 0 bases and J lost 7; bases outside the gene matches: 6. The germline V gene has CDR1 LNHNV and CDR2 YYDKDF (reference sequence). CDR3: CATSRDMGLARNEQFF. CDR3 nucleotide sequence: TGTGCCACCAGCAGAGATATGGGACTAGCGCGGAATGAGCAGTTCTTC.

The chain is built from TRBV6-2 or TRBV6-3 and TRBJ2-7; 11 bases are a match to TRBD1. With 8 bases clipped from V and 2 bases from J, the junction kept 5 bases outside the gene matches. CDR1 MNHEY and CDR2 SVGEGT come from the germline V gene. The CDR3 spans 14 residues. For the CDR3, the DNA is TGTGCCAGCCGAGGGACAGGGGGAACCTACGAGCAGTACGTC. Translated, it gives CASRGTGGTYEQYV.

This clonotype was counted many times. The chain recombines TRBV29-1 with TRBJ2-5; D not resolved. Germline V gene sequence: CDR1 SQVTM, CDR2 ANQGSEA. V lost 4 bases and J 2 bases, leaving 2 bases between the germline ends. The length of the CDR3 is 10 residues. The CDR3 protein is CSVVQETQYF. The CDR3 region has the DNA TGCAGCGTTGTACAAGAGACCCAGTACTTC. The full variable domain, in which reference TRBV29-1 and TRBJ2-5 provide the parts outside the CDR3, is SAVISQKPSRDICQRGTSLTIQCQVDSQVTMMFWYRQQPGQSLTLIATANQGSEATYESGFVIDKFPISRPNLTFSTLTVSNMSPEDSSIYLCSVVQETQYFGPGTRLLVL.

The chain has TRBV28 and TRBJ2-4; 8 bases are a match to TRBD2. CDR3 length: 16 amino acids. J lost 0 bases, V lost 4 bases, and 5 bases had no gene match. The germline V gene encodes CDR1 MDHEN and CDR2 SYDVKM. CDR3 bases: TGTGCCAGCAGTTCGCGGGGGGCTCTAGCCAAAAACATTCAGTACTTC. Its translation: CASSSRGALAKNIQYF.

V and J are TRBV4-1 and TRBJ2-3, with 9 bases fitting TRBD2. V shed 2 bases and J 7 bases; nucleotides not matched to a gene: 10. This CDR3 region has 16 residues. The germline CDR1 and CDR2 sequences are MGHRA and YSYEKL. CDR3 in amino acids: CASSQSPAGGVNTQYF. The DNA of the CDR3 is TGCGCCAGCAGCCAAAGCCCAGCGGGGGGCGTTAATACGCAGTATTTT.

This clonotype was observed many times. This chain connects TRBV4-1 to TRBJ2-1, with 9 positions matching TRBD1. Per the germline V gene, CDR1 is MGHRA and CDR2 is YSYEKL. J was trimmed by 4 bases and V by 3 bases; bases with no gene match: 4. CDR3 length equals 15 residues. The CDR3 coding sequence is TGCGCCAGCAGCCAGGGACAGGGTGGGTACAATGAGCAGTTCTTC. Translation: CASSQGQGGYNEQFF.

The rearrangement joins TRBV10-2 to TRBJ2-6; possibly TRBD1 for D (6 bases). CDR1 is WSHSY, CDR2 SAAADI, per germline. The CDR3 covers 18 residues. V gave up 5 bases and J gave up 0 bases, with 17 bases separating them. The CDR3 loop reads CASSLGRTGPSGANVLTF. CDR3 nucleotide sequence: TGCGCCAGCAGTCTCGGCCGAACAGGGCCCTCTGGGGCCAACGTCCTGACTTTC.

This clonotype was seen more than once but under ten times. This sequence joins TRBV5-1 and TRBJ1-3; 7 bases match TRBD1. CDR1 and CDR2 (germline): SGHRS, YFSETQ. The CDR3 covers 15 residues. Germline trimming cut 4 bases from V and 4 bases from J; bases unmatched to any gene: 8. The CDR3 sequence is CASSQGQPGGNTIYF. The CDR3 DNA sequence: TGCGCCAGCAGCCAGGGACAGCCAGGGGGAAACACCATATATTTT.